This T cell receptor beta chain was sequenced for a study of T cell repertoires in cytomegalovirus infection. The V end lost 5 bases, the J end lost 5 bases, and 13 bases lay between the germline ends. This CDR3 has 13 residues. From germline, CDR1 is SGHTA and CDR2 FQGNSA. A word on this clonotype: The antigen remains unidentified.

TCRdb recomputed calls from the reads with MiXCR, one row per CDR3 protein. Of roughly 340,000 distinct CDR3 sequences listed, 25% to 35% were seen once; the top ten hold around 20%. The sample in question was cultured PBMCs, obtained from culture after CMV antigen stimulation. This sequence originates from a human donor in good health (CMV status not recorded). Some clones in this sample may be carry-over from other donors' samples. This sequence joins TRBV7-2 and TRBJ2-7; D is perhaps TRBD2 (6 bases). The CDR3 DNA reads TGTGCCAGCAGCACCGGGACTCCCGACGAGCAGTACTTC. It translates to CASSTGTPDEQYF.